The sequence of this T cell receptor (beta chain) was determined in a study of vaccination and CD4 T cells after COVID-19. Whole-study findings and limits: Detection of a median about 85% of reactive clones in convalescent patients was confined to the period after vaccination.

Cultured CD4+ T cell DNA underwent sequencing with the Oncomine TCR Beta short-read assay. MiXCR was run by TCRdb on the PCR reads, yielding one entry per CDR3 protein. The repertoire has under 20,000 distinct CDR3 sequences, around 29% of them found once; the top ten carry 15%. This CDR3 contains 15 residues. Germline V gene data show CDR1 as DFQATT and CDR2 as SNEGSKA (reference sequence). After removal of 7 bases from V and 6 bases from J, the junction contained 9 bases not matched to a gene. Treatment in this sample: roughly 10-day PBMC culture with coronavirus spike peptide pools or control peptides (ViraFEST assay). About this clonotype itself: Its antigen remains unknown.

The receptor's source is a human donor with COVID-19. Material: cultured CD4+ T cells from blood. V gene TRBV20-1 combines with J gene TRBJ2-1; 13 bases are shared with TRBD2. This CDR3 reads CSVPPGTSGVNEQFF. In DNA, the CDR3 is TGCAGTGTCCCGCCTGGGACTAGCGGGGTCAATGAGCAGTTCTTC.